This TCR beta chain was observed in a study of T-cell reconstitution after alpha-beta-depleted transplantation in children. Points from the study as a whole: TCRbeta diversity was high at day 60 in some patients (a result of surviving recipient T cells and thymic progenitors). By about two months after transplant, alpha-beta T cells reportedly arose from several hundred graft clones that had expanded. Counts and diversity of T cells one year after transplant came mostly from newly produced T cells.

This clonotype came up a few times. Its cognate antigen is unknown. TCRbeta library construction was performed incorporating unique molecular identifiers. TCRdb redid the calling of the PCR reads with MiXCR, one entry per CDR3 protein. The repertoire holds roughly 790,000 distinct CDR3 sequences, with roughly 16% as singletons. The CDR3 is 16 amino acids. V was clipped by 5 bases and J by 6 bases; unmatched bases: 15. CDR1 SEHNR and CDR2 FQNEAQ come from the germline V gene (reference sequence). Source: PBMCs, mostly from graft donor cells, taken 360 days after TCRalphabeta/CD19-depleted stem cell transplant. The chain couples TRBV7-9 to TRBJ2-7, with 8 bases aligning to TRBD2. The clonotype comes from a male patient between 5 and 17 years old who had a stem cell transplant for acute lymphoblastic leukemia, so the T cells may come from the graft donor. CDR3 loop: CASSGVKAGAYSEQYF. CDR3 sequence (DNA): TGTGCCAGCAGCGGGGTGAAAGCGGGAGCTTATAGCGAGCAGTACTTC.